The T cell receptor beta chain described here comes from a study of cytomegalovirus exposure and HLA in healthy donors. Overall study results and limits: As a later analysis revealed, most CMV-associated TCR beta chains appeared HLA-restricted. The investigators catalogued under 200 TCR beta chains as cytomegalovirus-associated. Reportedly, HLA-A and HLA-B alleles of most subjects were accurately predicted from TCR beta. There was a cluster of highly shared sequence variants that was likely a sequencing artifact.

13 Jbeta primers and 60 Vbeta primers were used for the PCR. Only in-frame clones appear in the TCRdb table, and some are missing; sequencing was by immunoSEQ multiplex PCR. This sample has about 140,000 clones, with roughly 62% found just once. CDR1 and CDR2 from the germline V gene are SNHLY and FYNNEI. CDR3 length: 14 residues. Trimming removed 7 bases from V and 4 bases from J; junction bases left unmatched: 6. Of note for this clone: The antigen is undetermined.

This sequence originates from a male donor in good health and CMV-seronegative. Sequencing used PBMCs. The J gene is TRBJ2-5, the V gene TRBV2; 10 nucleotides line up with TRBD1. In DNA, the CDR3 is TGTGCCAGCAAAAGGAGACAGGGGGCAGAGACCCAGTACTTC. As protein: CASKRRQGAETQYF.